Each of the 2 T cell receptor beta chains below was sequenced from the same sample in a study of immune heterogeneity within non-small cell lung tumors. TCR beta CDR3 was amplified by multiplex PCR using 32 V and 13 J primers. TCRdb recomputed calls from the multiplex PCR reads with MiXCR, one row per CDR3 protein. Of 15,000 or so distinct CDR3 sequences listed, around 27% were seen once; the top ten hold over 4%. Bulk tumor genomic DNA, around 600 ng per sample, was the template. Biopsies that were spaced far apart were taken, several per primary tumor, during surgery. Patients had untreated, newly diagnosed non-small cell lung cancer and underwent curative surgery. Sequenced sample: lung tumor tissue. The origin of the receptors is a man aged 35 to 55 with non-small cell lung cancer.

Worth noting for this clonotype: This sequence may be a read error, since a much larger clone differs from it by one base. The CDR3 here is CVSSPQGDTQYF. DNA of the CDR3: TGTGTCAGCAGCCCACAGGGGGATACGCAGTATTTT. The chain links TRBV7-9 to TRBJ2-3, with TRBD1 matching 7 bases. This CDR3 contains 12 residues. The germline gives CDR1 SEHNR, CDR2 FQNEAQ (reference sequence).

The chain links TRBV2 to TRBJ1-4; D is perhaps TRBD1 (5 bases). CDR1 is SNHLY and CDR2 is FYNNEI in the germline V gene. The CDR3 is made up of 14 amino acids. The V end was cut by 6 bases, the J end by 6 bases, with 14 bases between. CDR3 nucleotides: TGTGCCAGCAGGCTGACAGAGGGCCATGAAAAACTGTTTTTT. It translates to CASRLTEGHEKLFF.